The entry below gives a single T cell receptor (beta chain) sequence along with its context. Authors' data handling: Using reference gene primer amplification, nucleated cell counts were estimated. Here immunoSEQ multiplex PCR was the method, and the copy in TCRdb shows in-frame clones only, minus some. V and J calls and clone size are as listed in that table; D and trimming were resolved from the DNA. The sample holds fewer than 700,000 clones, less than 90% seen once. This sample is drawn from a study of blood T cell repertoires in COVID-19. In germline, CDR1 is SGHDT, CDR2 YYEEEE. Trimming took 3 bases from V and 4 from J, leaving 16 bases between them. The CDR3 is made up of 16 amino acids.

The origin of this receptor is a woman in her forties or fifties with COVID-19, enrolled during active disease. Sequenced sample: peripheral blood. V and J are TRBV5-6 and TRBJ1-4; possible D gene TRBD1, 5 bases. The CDR3 reads CASSSAAGLINEKLFF. CDR3 bases: TGTGCCAGCAGCTCAGCCGCAGGGTTAATTAATGAAAAACTGTTTTTT.